These 12 T cell receptor beta chains share one sample of origin, sequenced in a study of blood T cell repertoires in COVID-19. Sequenced by immunoSEQ multiplex PCR; TCRdb stores in-frame clones only, minus some. The table includes over 150,000 clones, about 80% detected once. The sequenced sample consisted of PBMCs or T cells enriched from blood (not recorded which). The receptors originated from a man aged 45-65 years who had recovered from COVID-19.

The genes are TRBV5-1 and TRBJ1-2; D is perhaps TRBD1 (5 bases). This CDR3 spans 14 amino acids. V lost 3 bases, J lost 5 bases, and 14 bases lay in between. Germline CDR1 SGHRS, CDR2 YFSETQ. CDR3 in DNA: TGCGCCAGCAGCTGGACGACAGACCGATATGGCTACACCTTC. Its translation is CASSWTTDRYGYTF. Full variable domain (rest looked up from reference TRBV5-1 and TRBJ1-2): KAGVTQTPRYLIKTRGQQVTLSCSPISGHRSVSWYQQTPGQGLQFLFEYFSETQRNKGNFPGRFSGRQFSNSRSEMNVSTLELGDSALYLCASSWTTDRYGYTFGSGTRLTVV.

V is TRBV11-2 and J is TRBJ1-4, with 7 bases matching TRBD1. The germline gives CDR1 SGHAT, CDR2 FQNNGV. The CDR3 extends over 14 amino acids. The trim removed 6 bases at V and 8 bases at J, leaving 9 bases unmatched. As DNA, the CDR3 is TGTGCCAGCAGAGAGACAGGGTCTAGGGAAAAACTGTTTTTT. Its protein is CASRETGSREKLFF.

The gene calls are TRBV3-1 (or the pseudogene TRBV3-2) and TRBJ2-7; 10 bases are shared with TRBD1. V dropped 1 base and J dropped 6; count of bases not matched to a gene: 6. CDR3 length: 15 residues. Germline CDR1 LGHDT, CDR2 YNNKEL (reference sequence). CDR3 coding DNA: TGTGCCAGCAGCCAAGGCGCCGGGACAGGGGTCGAGCAGTACTTC. Amino acid sequence: CASSQGAGTGVEQYF.

This sequence joins TRBV6-1 and TRBJ2-7; D perhaps matches TRBD2 (6 bases). V was cut by 3 bases and J by 6 bases, with 12 bases left in between. Germline CDR1 is MNHNS and CDR2 is SASEGT. The length of the CDR3 is 13 residues. CDR3 residues: CASSDGGAGEQYF. The CDR3, as DNA: TGTGCCAGCAGTGACGGAGGGGCGGGCGAGCAGTACTTC.

This clone has a single count. The J gene is TRBJ1-2, the V gene TRBV2, with TRBD1 matching 8 bases. V lost 5 bases and J lost 6; bases outside the gene matches: 11. The CDR3 has 15 amino acids. CDR1 and CDR2 (germline): SNHLY, FYNNEI. CDR3 protein: CASSYKNRGENGYTF. The CDR3 DNA sequence: TGTGCCAGCAGTTATAAGAACAGGGGGGAGAATGGCTACACCTTC.

The chain employs TRBV21-1 and TRBJ1-6; the listed D gene, TRBD1, was not tested against the DNA. TRBV21-1 is a known pseudogene. The length of the CDR3 is 19 residues. CDR3 protein: CASSKVLWSDSEYNSPLHF. DNA of the CDR3: TGTGCCAGCAGCAAAGTGCTCTGGTCAGATTCTGAATATAATTCACCCCTCCACTTT.

This chain uses TRBV19 with TRBJ2-5; tentatively, D is TRBD2 (5 bases). The CDR3 has 14 amino acids. Germline CDR1 and CDR2: LNHDA and SQIVND (reference sequence). Trimming stripped 4 bases from V and 0 bases from J, with 9 bases between. CDR3 in amino acids: CASSKDGDQETQYF. CDR3 DNA sequence: TGTGCCAGTAGTAAGGACGGGGACCAAGAGACCCAGTACTTC.

This chain links TRBV7-9 with TRBJ1-1, with D hard to call. There are 15 residues in the CDR3. V was cut by 2 bases and J by 4 bases, with 14 bases left in between. From germline, CDR1 is SEHNR and CDR2 FQNEAQ (reference sequence). For the CDR3, the DNA is TGTGCCAGCAGCTTAAGTGGAGGATTAGGCACTGAAGCTTTCTTT. Amino acids: CASSLSGGLGTEAFF.

This clone appeared once. As DNA, the CDR3 is TGTGCCAGCAGTCCAGGCTCTCCATCTGGGGCCAACGTCCTGACTTTC. This encodes CASSPGSPSGANVLTF. The chain is built from TRBV6-4 and TRBJ2-6; D gene unclear. Per germline, CDR1 MRHNA and CDR2 SNTAGT. V dropped 5 bases and J dropped 1 base, with 12 bases sitting between them. The CDR3 is made up of 16 amino acids.

In its sample, this clone was seen a few times. The chain recombines TRBV5-4 with TRBJ1-1; 9 bases map to TRBD1. The J segment lost 0 bases and the V segment lost 3 bases, leaving 3 bases of the junction unmatched. This CDR3 contains 15 residues. Germline CDR1 and CDR2: SGHNT and YYREEE (reference sequence). The CDR3 DNA is TGTGCCAGCAGCTCGACAGGGGGAATGAACACTGAAGCTTTCTTT. This codes for CASSSTGGMNTEAFF.

The CDR3 DNA is TGTGCCAGCGGTAGACAGGGGACCTACGAGCAGTACTTC. It encodes CASGRQGTYEQYF. The chain recombines TRBV11-3 with TRBJ2-7; 8 nucleotides line up with TRBD1. The V segment lost 8 bases and the J segment 2 bases; nucleotides outside the gene matches: 5. In germline, CDR1 is SGHNT, CDR2 YENEEA. The CDR3 has 13 amino acids.

The rearrangement uses TRBV7-8 and TRBJ2-5; D is perhaps TRBD1 (7 bases). This CDR3 contains 15 residues. Germline-derived CDR1 and CDR2 are SGHVS and FQNEAQ. The germline V and J ends were trimmed by 3 bases and 1 base, with 12 bases remaining between them. Written as DNA, the CDR3 is TGTGCCAGCAGCTTCGGAGGGGGCTTCCAAGAGACCCAGTACTTC. The encoded protein is CASSFGGGFQETQYF. The complete variable domain, with remaining parts taken from reference TRBV7-8 and TRBJ2-5, reads GAGVSQSPRYKVAKRGQDVALRCDPISGHVSLFWYQQALGQGPEFLTYFQNEAQLDKSGLPSDRFFAERPEGSVSTLKIQRTQQEDSAVYLCASSFGGGFQETQYFGPGTRLLVL.